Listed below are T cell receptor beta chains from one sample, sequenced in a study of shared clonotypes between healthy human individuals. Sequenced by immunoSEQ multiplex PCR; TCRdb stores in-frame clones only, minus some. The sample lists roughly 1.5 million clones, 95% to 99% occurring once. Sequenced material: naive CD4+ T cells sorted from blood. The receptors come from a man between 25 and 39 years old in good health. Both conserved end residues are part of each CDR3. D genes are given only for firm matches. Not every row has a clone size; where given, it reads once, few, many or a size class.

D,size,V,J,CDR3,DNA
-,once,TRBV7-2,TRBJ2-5,CASSLASGRQETQYF,TGTGCCAGCAGCTTAGCCTCAGGGCGCCAAGAGACCCAGTACTTC
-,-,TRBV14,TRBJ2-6,CASSNSGANVLTF,TGTGCCAGCAGCAACTCTGGGGCCAACGTCCTGACTTTC
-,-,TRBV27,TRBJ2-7,CASSFVGFYEQYF,TGTGCCAGCAGTTTCGTGGGGTTCTACGAGCAGTACTTC
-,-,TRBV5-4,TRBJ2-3,CASSLPQLGAGTDTQYF,TGTGCCAGCAGCTTGCCCCAGTTAGGGGCGGGGACAGATACGCAGTATTTT
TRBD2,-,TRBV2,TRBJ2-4,CASSVQREAHIQYF,TGTGCCAGCAGTGTACAGCGGGAGGCCCACATTCAGTACTTC
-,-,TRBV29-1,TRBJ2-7,CSPSHVYEQYF,TGCAGCCCCTCCCACGTGTACGAGCAGTACTTC
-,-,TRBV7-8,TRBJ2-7,CASSFGRSRVGEQYF,TGTGCCAGCAGCTTCGGCCGCTCACGGGTCGGCGAGCAGTACTTC
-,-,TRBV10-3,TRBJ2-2,CAISESNGGGELFF,TGTGCCATCAGTGAGTCGAACGGAGGCGGGGAGCTGTTTTTT
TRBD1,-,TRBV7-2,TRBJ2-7,CASSVTGGAIPYEQYF,TGTGCCAGCAGCGTTACAGGGGGTGCAATCCCCTACGAGCAGTACTTC
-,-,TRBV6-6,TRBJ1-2,CASSGGEGGYTF,TGTGCCAGCAGTGGAGGGGAAGGAGGCTACACCTTC
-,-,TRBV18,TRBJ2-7,CASSRPPDNYEQYF,TGTGCCAGCTCCCGCCCACCTGACAACTACGAGCAGTACTTC
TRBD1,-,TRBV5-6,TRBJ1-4,CASSGTGGASLSYEKLFF,TGTGCCAGCAGCGGGACAGGGGGCGCATCATTATCTTATGAAAAACTGTTTTTT
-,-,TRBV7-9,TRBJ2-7,CASSLNRGTSYEQYF,TGTGCCAGCAGCTTAAACCGGGGCACATCCTACGAGCAGTACTTC